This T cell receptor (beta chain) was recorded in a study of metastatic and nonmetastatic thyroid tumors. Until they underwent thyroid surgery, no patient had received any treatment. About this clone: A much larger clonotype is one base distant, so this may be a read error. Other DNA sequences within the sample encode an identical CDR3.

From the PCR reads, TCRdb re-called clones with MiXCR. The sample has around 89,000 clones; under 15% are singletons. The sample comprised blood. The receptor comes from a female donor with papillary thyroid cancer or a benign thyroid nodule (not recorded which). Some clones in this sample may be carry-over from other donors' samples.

DNA for the CDR3: TGTGCCAGCAGGCCAGCTGGGGGCGAGACCCAGTACTTC. Its protein is CASRPAGGETQYF. This chain joins TRBV7-6 and TRBJ2-5, with D perhaps TRBD1 (6 bases). Trimming took off 6 bases at V and 5 bases at J, with 13 bases between the two ends. This CDR3 has 13 residues. Germline loops: CDR1 SGHVS, CDR2 FNYEAQ.